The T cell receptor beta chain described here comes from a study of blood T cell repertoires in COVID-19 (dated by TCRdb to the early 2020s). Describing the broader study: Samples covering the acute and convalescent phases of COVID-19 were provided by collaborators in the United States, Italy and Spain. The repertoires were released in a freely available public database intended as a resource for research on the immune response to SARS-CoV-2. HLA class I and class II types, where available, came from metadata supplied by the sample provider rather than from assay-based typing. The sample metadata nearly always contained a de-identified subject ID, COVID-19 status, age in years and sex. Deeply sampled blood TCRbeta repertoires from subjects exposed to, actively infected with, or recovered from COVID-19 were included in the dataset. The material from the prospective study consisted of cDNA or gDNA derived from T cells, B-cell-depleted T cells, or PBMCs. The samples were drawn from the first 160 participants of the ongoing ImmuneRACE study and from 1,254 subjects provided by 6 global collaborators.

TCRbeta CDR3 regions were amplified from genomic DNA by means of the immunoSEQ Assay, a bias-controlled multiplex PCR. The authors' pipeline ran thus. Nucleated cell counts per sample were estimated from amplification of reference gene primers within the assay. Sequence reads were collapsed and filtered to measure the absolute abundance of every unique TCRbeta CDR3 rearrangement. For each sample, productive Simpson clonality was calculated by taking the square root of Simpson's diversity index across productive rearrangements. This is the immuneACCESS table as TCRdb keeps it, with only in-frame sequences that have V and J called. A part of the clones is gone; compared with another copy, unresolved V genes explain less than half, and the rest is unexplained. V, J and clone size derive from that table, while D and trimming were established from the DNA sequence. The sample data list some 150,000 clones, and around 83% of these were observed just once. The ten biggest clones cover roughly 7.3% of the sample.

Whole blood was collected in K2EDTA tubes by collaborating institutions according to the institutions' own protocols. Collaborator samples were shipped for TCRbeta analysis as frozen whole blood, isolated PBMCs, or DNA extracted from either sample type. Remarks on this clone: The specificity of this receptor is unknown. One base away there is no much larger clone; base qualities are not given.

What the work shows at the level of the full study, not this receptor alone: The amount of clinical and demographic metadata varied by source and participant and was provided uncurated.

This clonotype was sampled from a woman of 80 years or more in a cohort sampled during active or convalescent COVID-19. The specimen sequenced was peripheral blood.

The base sequence is TGTGCCATTCGCCCACCGGGGGGGACAGGGGGCCTGGGGAACACTGAAGCTTTCTTT. It codes for CAIRPPGGTGGLGNTEAFF. This sequence uses TRBV10-3 and TRBJ1-1; 12 bases in between match TRBD1. V has 9 bases trimmed and J has 1 base trimmed; junction bases matching no gene number 18. Taken from cysteine to phenylalanine, the CDR3 has 19 residues. Only the CDR3 DNA is retained, 57 bases long and in frame from the first base. The CDR1 and CDR2 encoded by the germline V gene are ENHRY and SYGVKD.